This record looks at one T cell receptor (beta chain) sequence and its context. This sample was taken from a study of PD-L1 blockade in urothelial cancer. Study-level information: Bladder-origin urothelial cancer in males covered twenty-five of 29 patients. Blood was evaluated 3 weeks (second dose) and 6 weeks after therapy began. Reported median T cell count for blood samples was about 150,000.

Synthetic templates analogous to TCR were spiked into all PCRs individually. Assay used: immunoSEQ multiplex PCR; TCRdb lists only in-frame clones, some missing. The profile shows about 45,000 clones, around 89% of them singletons. The clonotype originates from a man of 80 years or more with urothelial cancer. The specimen comprised PBMCs, sampled around atezolizumab (anti-PD-L1) treatment.

In DNA, the CDR3 is TGTGCCGGCCTCTCTAGCACAGATACGCAGTATTTT. Translated: CAGLSSTDTQYF. The rearrangement links TRBV11-2 to TRBJ2-3; no clear D gene. CDR3 length: 12 residues. V was trimmed by 11 bases and J by 0 bases, leaving 9 bases between them. CDR1 is SGHAT, CDR2 FQNNGV, per germline.